This is a list of T cell receptor beta chains from one sample in a study of T cell changes during pregnancy in multiple sclerosis. Assay: immunoSEQ multiplex PCR; the TCRdb copy retains only in-frame clones and omits some. Found here are approximately 88,000 clones, approximately 92% of them singletons; the top ten hold 3.5% to 4.5%. Sequences were derived from peripheral blood, sampled in the first trimester of pregnancy. These receptor sequences come from a female donor with multiple sclerosis, enrolled in a pregnancy study. CDR3s leave out the opening cysteine and the closing phenylalanine or tryptophan.

>TRBJ1-4|TRBV4-1
ASSQGATGIGEKLF
>TRBJ2-3|TRBV5-1
ASSRRYGTSGLTDTQY
>TRBJ2-2|TRBV5-1
ASSHDRGDGELF
>TRBJ2-3|TRBV10-3
AISDTIPGGQTDTQY
>TRBJ2-5|TRBV9
ASSDGGLGETQY
>TRBJ1-6|TRBV7-2
ASSLRNSDSKNSPLH
>TRBJ1-1|TRBV19
ASSIIGVNTEAF
>TRBJ2-2|TRBV6-4
ASSVPTGELF
>TRBJ2-3|TRBV9
ASSVYASGGFIDTQY
>TRBJ2-5|TRBV2
ASSGQQETQY
>TRBJ1-3|TRBV21-1
ANPPRAASGNTIY
>TRBJ1-2|TRBV29-1
SATLRGNYGYT
>TRBJ2-1|TRBV6-5
ASSSDRHNEQF
>TRBJ2-1|TRBV4-2
ASSSPLGRGAYNEQF
>TRBJ2-7|TRBV19
ASSIRDRGSEQY
>TRBJ1-5|TRBV15
ATSRRTGVLNQPQH
>TRBJ2-2|TRBV5-6
ASSSGSPGELF
>TRBJ1-5|TRBV28
ASSSRTGWGGNQPQH
>TRBJ2-2|TRBV9
ASSVLLRGEEGNTGELF
>TRBJ2-2|TRBV15
ATSWTGTGELF
>TRBJ2-7|TRBV6-5
ASSYSGGLEQY
>TRBJ2-5|TRBV19
ASSRRQGPQETQY
>TRBJ1-4|TRBV28
ASRLRIGQGLGEKLF
>TRBJ2-2|TRBV5-1
ASSLGQGAYGELF
>TRBJ2-3|TRBV7-6
ASSLASTGVIIEDTQY
>TRBJ2-5|TRBV19
ASSIDREAATQETQY